Given below is one T cell receptor delta chain in context. This CDR3 comprises 24 residues. The data originate from a study of gamma-delta chains in newborns, infants, children. For the study at large: Polyclonal expansion of innate γδ T cells after birth follows microbial exposure.

TCRdb fed the reads to CATT. In the table there are 9,500 to 13,000 delta-chain clones, around 3.5% of which are singletons. No call was made for the V gene; the J gene is TRDJ1; TRDD3, the table's D call, lacks a check against the DNA. Sequencing input: blood. The receptor comes from a child who was a newborn, infant or young child, either healthy, febrile or measles-vaccinated (not recorded which). CDR3: CALGELHPGGPVYGSAGGTDKLIF. The CDR3 bases are TGTGCTCTTGGGGAACTCCACCCTGGGGGCCCAGTATATGGTAGCGCCGGAGGCACCGATAAACTCATCTTT.